This T cell receptor beta chain came from a study of cytomegalovirus exposure and HLA in healthy donors. General study findings and limits: A missense DCLRE1C variant was associated with V- and J-gene trimming of TCR beta chains in a later analysis, and an independent cohort replicated the association. Rare TCR sequences predominated, though certain public TCRs were found in many donors. A few chains linked to CMV were shown in vitro to be specific for CMV antigens.

Note on this clone: Its antigen is not identified.

V lost 4 bases to trimming and J lost 6 bases, with 10 bases between them. The CDR3 has 13 amino acids. Germline-derived CDR1 and CDR2 are SGHAT and FQNNGV. Use of 60 Vbeta and 13 Jbeta primers characterized the PCR. Original processing notes: Unique TCR beta chains numbered around 75 million in a later analysis, with roughly 11 million shared. Here immunoSEQ multiplex PCR was the method, and the copy in TCRdb shows in-frame clones only, minus some. Clone size and V and J calls were adopted from that table, with D and trimming inferred from the DNA. The sample has more than 150,000 clones; about 75% are singletons.

The receptor was isolated from a man aged 45-60 years in good health and CMV-seropositive. The sample was PBMCs. The V gene is TRBV11-2, the J gene TRBJ1-5; the D gene is possibly TRBD1 (6 bases). The CDR3 coding sequence is TGTGCCAGCAGCTCACAGGGTGGTCAGCCCCAGCATTTT. Protein product: CASSSQGGQPQHF.